The T cell receptor (beta chain) under discussion was sequenced for a study of regulatory T cells in long-lasting Graves disease. Looking at the study overall: Graves' patients, newly diagnosed, had taken antithyroid drugs under 3 months.

The TCR beta library used iRepertoire HTBI primers with Arm-PCR amplification of CDR3. Each CDR3 protein gets one entry after TCRdb re-called the multiplex PCR reads with MiXCR. The table records 250,000 to 300,000 distinct CDR3 sequences, about 20% of them present only once. Time point specified: newly diagnosed GD, antithyroid drugs for less than 3 months. Generation of the TCR library employed RNA extracted from PBMCs. The CDR3 loop spans 13 amino acids. Germline V gene data show CDR1 as SGHTA and CDR2 as FQGNSA. V lost 8 bases and J lost 3, with 11 bases in between. The same sample was also used in a study of T cells in Graves' hyperthyroidism and ophthalmopathy. That paper notes: Aged 18 to 65, the patients had hyperthyroidism that was newly diagnosed and had lasted under 2 months. The primer set for the first-round RT-PCR of the TCR CDR3 was HTBI.

The starting material was peripheral blood mononuclear cells (PBMCs), obtained at new diagnosis, from a patient treated with antithyroid drugs. J is TRBJ1-5 and V is TRBV7-2; D ambiguous. This clonotype originated in a woman in her 30s with Graves disease. CDR3 sequence reads: CASETEANQPQHF. The CDR3 coding sequence is TGTGCCAGCGAAACAGAGGCCAATCAGCCCCAGCATTTT.